The 15 T cell receptor beta chains below were found in one sample sequenced in a study of cytomegalovirus exposure and HLA in healthy donors. PCR primers comprised 60 Vbeta and 13 Jbeta primers. Produced via immunoSEQ multiplex PCR; TCRdb's table is partial and in-frame only. The sample shows 110,000 or so clones, 70% to 80% of them seen only once. Sample: PBMCs. These receptors were taken from a woman in her 30s in good health and CMV-seropositive.

This chain connects TRBV7-9 to TRBJ2-7; TRBD2 might be the D (6 bases). This CDR3 is built from 13 residues. The ends were cut back, 5 bases at V and 2 bases at J, with 10 bases in the middle. CDR1 and CDR2 from the germline V gene are SEHNR and FQNEAQ (reference sequence). The CDR3 spells CASSARGTYEQYF. Written as DNA, the CDR3 is TGTGCCAGCAGCGCCCGGGGGACCTACGAGCAGTACTTC.

V gene TRBV18 combines with J gene TRBJ2-5; a possible D gene is TRBD1 (5 bases). Germline loops: CDR1 KGHSH, CDR2 LQKENI. This CDR3 region has 15 residues. V was shortened by 0 bases and J by 5 bases, with 13 bases between the two germline ends. The CDR3 sequence is CASSPPGDLVETQYF. The CDR3, as DNA: TGTGCCAGCTCACCACCAGGGGATCTTGTGGAGACCCAGTACTTC. The variable domain in full, completed from reference TRBV18 and TRBJ2-5, reads NAGVMQNPRHLVRRRGQEARLRCSPMKGHSHVYWYRQLPEEGLKFMVYLQKENIIDESGMPKERFSAEFPKEGPSILRIQQVVRGDSAAYFCASSPPGDLVETQYFGPGTRLLVL.

The chain couples TRBV5-5 to TRBJ1-2; D not certain. V lost 1 base and J lost 10, with 26 bases in between. Germline V gene lookup returns CDR1 SGHKS and CDR2 YYEKEE (reference sequence). This CDR3 is 17 amino acids long. The CDR3 is CASSLTSSAASLQNYTF. The CDR3 coding sequence is TGTGCCAGCAGCTTGACCTCGTCGGCAGCGAGTCTACAAAACTACACCTTC. The entire variable domain, with the rest obtained from reference TRBV5-5 and TRBJ1-2, is as follows: DAGVTQSPTHLIKTRGQQVTLRCSPISGHKSVSWYQQVLGQGPQFIFQYYEKEERGRGNFPDRFSARQFPNYSSELNVNALLLGDSALYLCASSLTSSAASLQNYTFGSGTRLTVV.

This chain connects TRBV5-8 to TRBJ2-3; TRBD2 matches 11 bases. Looked up from germline, CDR1 is SGHTS and CDR2 is YDEGEE. The CDR3 covers 16 residues. Losses at the gene ends were 3 bases for V and 2 bases for J; bases not matched to a gene: 5. CDR3 nucleotides: TGTGCCAGCAGCTCCGGGACTAGCGGAGTCACAGATACGCAGTATTTT. Translated: CASSSGTSGVTDTQYF.

The rearrangement links TRBV5-1 to TRBJ1-6; 7 nucleotides match TRBD1. From germline, CDR1 is SGHRS and CDR2 YFSETQ. Trimming removed 0 bases from V and 8 bases from J; junction bases left unmatched: 8. The CDR3 is 16 amino acids. CDR3 amino acids: CASSLATGTGDSPLHF. CDR3 in DNA: TGCGCCAGCAGCTTGGCTACGGGAACAGGGGATTCACCCCTCCACTTT.

This chain uses TRBV5-1 with TRBJ1-3; TRBD1 agrees at 9 bases. The CDR3 contains 17 residues. Looked up from germline, CDR1 is SGHRS and CDR2 is YFSETQ. With 5 bases clipped from V and 0 bases from J, the junction kept 9 bases outside the gene matches. This chain's CDR3 is CASRMGQGPLSGNTIYF. CDR3 nucleotide sequence: TGCGCCAGCAGAATGGGACAGGGCCCTCTCTCTGGAAACACCATATATTTT.

This rearrangement joins TRBV9 to TRBJ2-1, with TRBD2 identical over 7 bases. Germline lookup yields CDR1 SGDLS and CDR2 YYNGEE. J lost 3 bases, V lost 4 bases, and 4 bases had no gene match. The CDR3 runs 14 residues. CDR3 sequence reads: CASSNRDYYNEQFF. The CDR3 DNA sequence: TGTGCCAGCAGCAACCGGGACTACTACAATGAGCAGTTCTTC.

This chain joins TRBV6-6 and TRBJ1-1; tentative D call: TRBD1 (6 bases). Germline values: CDR1 MNHNY, CDR2 SVGAGI (reference sequence). V lost 8 bases and J lost 5, with 15 bases in between. CDR3 length: 13 amino acids. The CDR3 here is CASDRRVGTEAFF. CDR3 sequence (DNA): TGTGCCAGCGACAGGAGAGTGGGGACTGAAGCTTTCTTT.

The chain is built from TRBV5-4 and TRBJ2-1, with D maybe TRBD2 (5 bases). CDR1 is SGHNT, CDR2 YYREEE, per germline (reference sequence). CDR3 length: 16 amino acids. V lost 1 base and J lost 3, with 14 bases in between. The CDR3, as DNA: TGTGCCAGCAGCTTGTCGGCGGGCCAGTACTACAATGAGCAGTTCTTC. This gives the protein CASSLSAGQYYNEQFF.

The chain links TRBV7-8 to TRBJ1-3, with unresolved D. Germline V gene lookup returns CDR1 SGHVS and CDR2 FQNEAQ. CDR3 size: 15 residues. Deletions cut 1 base from V and 0 bases from J, with 7 bases between. CDR3 protein: CASSLVGSSGNTIYF. In DNA, the CDR3 is TGTGCCAGCAGCTTAGTGGGCAGCTCTGGAAACACCATATATTTT. Drawing the rest from reference TRBV7-8 and TRBJ1-3, the complete variable domain is GAGVSQSPRYKVAKRGQDVALRCDPISGHVSLFWYQQALGQGPEFLTYFQNEAQLDKSGLPSDRFFAERPEGSVSTLKIQRTQQEDSAVYLCASSLVGSSGNTIYFGEGSWLTVV.

V gene TRBV10-3 combines with J gene TRBJ1-5; 8 positions match TRBD1. The CDR3 is 14 amino acids. The V gene's germline CDR1 is ENHRY and CDR2 SYGVKD. With V trimmed by 6 bases and J by 8 bases, 9 bases remained unmatched. The CDR3 DNA reads TGTGCCATCAGCTTTACACAGGGGGTTGAGCCCCAGCATTTT. This encodes CAISFTQGVEPQHF.

The chain employs TRBV11-2 and TRBJ1-2, with TRBD1 matching over 7 bases. Trimming removed 6 bases from V and 5 bases from J; junction bases left unmatched: 12. In germline, CDR1 is SGHAT, CDR2 FQNNGV. The CDR3 is 15 residues long. This chain's CDR3 is CASSYSRGALYGYTF. The CDR3 DNA sequence: TGTGCCAGCAGTTATTCCAGGGGGGCTCTATATGGCTACACCTTC.

The rearrangement links TRBV5-1 to TRBJ1-5; 9 bases fit TRBD1. Germline CDR1 SGHRS, CDR2 YFSETQ. With V trimmed by 0 bases and J by 5 bases, 6 bases remained unmatched. This CDR3 has 16 amino acids. CDR3 coding DNA: TGCGCCAGCAGCTTGGTGGGGACAGGGCCGGATCAGCCCCAGCATTTT. It specifies CASSLVGTGPDQPQHF.

V and J are TRBV13 and TRBJ1-6, with TRBD1 matching over 7 bases. The CDR3 runs to 17 residues. CDR1 PRHDT and CDR2 FYEKMQ come from the germline V gene (reference sequence). Trimming at V came to 5 bases and at J to 4 bases, leaving 11 bases not matched to a gene. CDR3 protein: CASSPTAGQRYNSPLHF. The CDR3 DNA is TGTGCCAGCAGCCCAACGGCGGGACAGAGATATAATTCACCCCTCCACTTT.

This clone showed up just once. This chain links TRBV5-1 with TRBJ2-2; no firm D call. This CDR3 region has 19 residues. Trimming took off 2 bases at V and 4 bases at J, with 24 bases between the two ends. Germline CDR1 is SGHRS and CDR2 is YFSETQ. CDR3 nucleotide sequence: TGCGCCAGCAGCTTTAACCCGAGAGATCCGGGTTCCGGCACCGGGGAGCTGTTTTTT. Its translation is CASSFNPRDPGSGTGELFF.